This T cell receptor beta chain came from a study of T cell changes during pregnancy in multiple sclerosis. Per germline, CDR1 SGHVS and CDR2 FQNEAQ. The CDR3 totals 16 residues. The V gene lost 4 bases and the J gene lost 0 bases, with 16 bases spanning the gap. Assay used: immunoSEQ multiplex PCR; TCRdb lists only in-frame clones, some missing. The data show some 100,000 clones, with roughly 93% seen just once and over 0.7% held by the top ten. The sequencing here drew on peripheral blood, taken before pregnancy. The V and J genes are TRBV7-8 and TRBJ2-7; possible D gene TRBD2, 5 bases. The TCR was taken from a female donor with multiple sclerosis, enrolled in a pregnancy study. CDR3 coding DNA: TGTGCCAGCAGCTCTATGGAACTAGTCTTCTCCTACGAGCAGTACTTC. Translating it yields CASSSMELVFSYEQYF. The whole variable domain, remainder taken from reference TRBV7-8 and TRBJ2-7, is GAGVSQSPRYKVAKRGQDVALRCDPISGHVSLFWYQQALGQGPEFLTYFQNEAQLDKSGLPSDRFFAERPEGSVSTLKIQRTQQEDSAVYLCASSSMELVFSYEQYFGPGTRLTVT.